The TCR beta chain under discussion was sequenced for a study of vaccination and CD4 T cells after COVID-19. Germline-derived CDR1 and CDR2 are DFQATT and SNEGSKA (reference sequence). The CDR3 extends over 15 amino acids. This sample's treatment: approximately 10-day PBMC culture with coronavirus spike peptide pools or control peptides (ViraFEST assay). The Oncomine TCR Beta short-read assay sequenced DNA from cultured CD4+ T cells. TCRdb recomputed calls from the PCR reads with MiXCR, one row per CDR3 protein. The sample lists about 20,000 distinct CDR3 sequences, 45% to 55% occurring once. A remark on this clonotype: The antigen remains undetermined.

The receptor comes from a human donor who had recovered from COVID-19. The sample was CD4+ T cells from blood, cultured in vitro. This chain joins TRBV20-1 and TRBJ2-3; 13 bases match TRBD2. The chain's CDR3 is CSGMGLAGFTDTQYF. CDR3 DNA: TGCAGCGGTATGGGACTAGCGGGATTCACAGATACGCAGTATTTT.